A selection of T cell receptor beta chains follows, all from one sample in a study of siplizumab effects on memory and regulatory T cells. Data came from immunoSEQ multiplex PCR; TCRdb stores just in-frame clones and leaves some out. The sample shows 60,000 to 70,000 clones, 88% of them seen only once. The sequenced material came from Tregs sorted from blood. The source is a human donor in good health. The CDR3 runs from the conserved cysteine through the conserved F or W. D genes are given only for firm matches. Size is omitted from some rows. Given values are once, few, many or a class for expanded clones.

v_gene	j_gene	d_gene	abundance	CDR3aa	CDR3nt
TRBV6-5	TRBJ1-1	NA	NA	CASRRGSGHTEAFF	TGTGCCAGCAGACGCGGCTCAGGGCACACTGAAGCTTTCTTT
TRBV29-1	TRBJ2-3	TRBD2	NA	CSVEGLAGGTDTQYF	TGCAGCGTTGAAGGCCTAGCGGGAGGAACAGATACGCAGTATTTT
TRBV10-3	TRBJ1-5	NA	once	CAISPERNQPQHF	TGTGCCATCAGTCCGGAGAGGAATCAGCCCCAGCATTTT
TRBV28	TRBJ1-1	NA	NA	CASSLIMNTEAFF	TGTGCCAGCAGTTTAATCATGAACACTGAAGCTTTCTTT
TRBV7-2	TRBJ2-5	NA	few	CASSLEGRKTQYF	TGTGCCAGCAGCTTAGAGGGGAGGAAGACCCAGTACTTC
TRBV7-9	TRBJ2-1	NA	NA	CASSIRLGELQFF	TGTGCCAGCAGCATTCGACTAGGGGAGCTGCAGTTCTTC
TRBV9	TRBJ2-2	NA	NA	CASSVAGVDTGELFF	TGTGCCAGCAGCGTAGCAGGGGTTGACACCGGGGAGCTGTTTTTT
TRBV30	TRBJ1-4	NA	few	CAWSVGGVLNEKLFF	TGTGCCTGGAGTGTAGGAGGGGTCCTAAATGAAAAACTGTTTTTT
TRBV5-3	TRBJ2-2	TRBD2	NA	CARLKPRLAGEPGELFF	TGTGCCAGACTTAAACCCCGACTAGCGGGAGAACCCGGGGAGCTGTTTTTT
TRBV7-2	TRBJ2-5	NA	NA	CASSFYETQYF	TGTGCCAGCAGCTTCTATGAGACCCAGTACTTC
TRBV11-3	TRBJ1-1	TRBD1	NA	CASSLGQTGKAFF	TGTGCCAGCAGCTTAGGCCAGACAGGGAAAGCTTTCTTT
TRBV18	TRBJ1-6	NA	NA	CASSREEGSPLHF	TGTGCCAGCTCACGGGAGGAAGGGTCACCCCTCCACTTT
TRBV27	TRBJ2-5	NA	NA	CASSPLGTPIETQYF	TGTGCCAGCAGTCCCCTGGGTACCCCCATAGAGACCCAGTACTTC
TRBV25-1	TRBJ2-3	NA	few	CASSESGRVTDTQYF	TGTGCCAGCAGTGAGAGCGGAAGGGTGACAGATACGCAGTATTTT
TRBV18	TRBJ1-4	NA	few	CASSPIGEKLFF	TGTGCCAGCTCACCAATTGGTGAAAAACTGTTTTTT
TRBV6-1	TRBJ2-3	NA	NA	CASYWVLTDTQYF	TGTGCCAGCTACTGGGTTTTAACAGATACGCAGTATTTT
TRBV7-3	TRBJ2-5	NA	NA	CASSSGPGETQYF	TGTGCCAGCAGCTCAGGGCCCGGAGAGACCCAGTACTTC
TRBV5-5	TRBJ2-3	NA	NA	CASILGQPWDTQYF	TGTGCCAGCATCTTGGGCCAGCCCTGGGATACGCAGTATTTT
TRBV27	TRBJ2-7	NA	NA	CASSLSLAGAPGEQYF	TGTGCCAGCAGTTTAAGCCTGGCAGGGGCACCGGGAGAGCAGTACTTC
TRBV6-5	TRBJ2-7	TRBD1	NA	CASSYRGHRNEQYF	TGTGCCAGCAGCTACAGGGGGCACCGTAACGAGCAGTACTTC
TRBV6-6	TRBJ2-7	NA	NA	CASSYSRAPSYEQYF	TGTGCCAGCAGTTACTCTCGGGCGCCCTCCTACGAGCAGTACTTC
TRBV10-3	TRBJ1-5	NA	NA	CAIGAGGGNQPQHF	TGTGCCATCGGGGCCGGGGGCGGCAATCAGCCCCAGCATTTT
TRBV7-9	TRBJ2-1	NA	NA	CASSLVEQFF	TGTGCCAGCAGCTTAGTTGAGCAGTTCTTC
TRBV5-5	TRBJ2-7	NA	once	CASSLGQTHSYEQYF	TGTGCCAGCAGCTTGGGGCAGACCCACTCCTACGAGCAGTACTTC
TRBV10-2	TRBJ2-5	TRBD2	NA	CASGYLGGRGEETQYF	TGCGCCAGCGGATACCTAGGTGGGAGGGGAGAAGAGACCCAGTACTTC
TRBV5-1	TRBJ2-3	NA	NA	CASSLESDTQYF	TGCGCCAGCAGCTTGGAATCGGATACGCAGTATTTT
TRBV28	TRBJ2-1	NA	NA	CATTRSYNEQFF	TGTGCCACCACTCGCTCCTACAATGAGCAGTTCTTC
TRBV6-1	TRBJ2-2	NA	NA	CASSEVPGGPTGELFF	TGTGCCAGCAGTGAGGTGCCGGGCGGACCCACCGGGGAGCTGTTTTTT
TRBV11-3	TRBJ1-5	NA	NA	CASSLESNQPQHF	TGTGCCAGCAGCTTAGAGAGTAATCAGCCCCAGCATTTT
TRBV28	TRBJ1-5	NA	NA	CASSLSGMGNQPQHF	TGTGCCAGCAGTTTATCAGGGATGGGAAATCAGCCCCAGCATTTT
TRBV15	TRBJ2-7	TRBD1	NA	CATRRGPGQGYNEQYF	TGTGCCACCAGGAGGGGGCCGGGACAGGGGTACAACGAGCAGTACTTC
TRBV9	TRBJ2-2	TRBD1	NA	CASSAMTGPGELFF	TGTGCCAGCAGCGCAATGACAGGGCCCGGGGAGCTGTTTTTT
TRBV5-6	TRBJ1-2	TRBD1	NA	CASSFGQGIIGYTF	TGTGCCAGCAGCTTTGGACAGGGCATAATCGGCTACACCTTC
TRBV5-4	TRBJ2-7	NA	NA	CASSLGAYEQYF	TGTGCCAGCAGCTTGGGGGCCTACGAGCAGTACTTC
TRBV28	TRBJ2-4	NA	NA	CASSLGLRGKNIQYF	TGTGCCAGCAGTCTGGGACTCCGGGGCAAAAACATTCAGTACTTC
TRBV30	TRBJ1-2	NA	NA	CAWSVRGGGYTF	TGTGCCTGGAGTGTACGGGGTGGGGGCTACACCTTC
TRBV21-1	TRBJ2-5	NA	NA	CASSTTGPQETQYF	TGTGCCAGCAGCACCACAGGCCCCCAAGAGACCCAGTACTTC
TRBV18	TRBJ1-2	NA	NA	CASSPYDKIYGYTF	TGTGCCAGCTCACCATACGACAAGATCTATGGCTACACCTTC
TRBV5-4	TRBJ2-5	TRBD1	NA	CASSPDRGQETQYF	TGTGCCAGCAGCCCCGACAGGGGGCAAGAGACCCAGTACTTC
TRBV21-1	TRBJ1-2	NA	NA	CASSTRTGGDYGYTF	TGTGCCAGCAGCACAAGGACAGGGGGGGACTATGGCTACACCTTC
TRBV5-5	TRBJ1-1	TRBD1	NA	CASSLSSTGRAEAFF	TGTGCCAGCAGCTTGTCCTCGACAGGGAGAGCTGAAGCTTTCTTT
TRBV28	TRBJ2-3	TRBD2	NA	CASPPSGAPTDTQYF	TGTGCCAGCCCCCCTAGCGGGGCCCCCACAGATACGCAGTATTTT
TRBV5-4	TRBJ1-4	TRBD1	NA	CASSLQTGGAEKLFF	TGTGCCAGCAGCCTCCAGACAGGGGGGGCAGAAAAACTGTTTTTT
TRBV5-4	TRBJ2-7	TRBD1	NA	CASSSPGQSYEQYF	TGTGCCAGCAGCTCCCCGGGACAGTCCTACGAGCAGTACTTC
TRBV30	TRBJ1-1	TRBD1	NA	CAWSWGGQGAFF	TGTGCCTGGAGTTGGGGGGGACAGGGGGCTTTCTTT
TRBV18	TRBJ2-2	NA	NA	CASSLGQRNTGELFF	TGTGCCAGCTCCCTAGGACAGAGGAACACCGGGGAGCTGTTTTTT
TRBV9	TRBJ2-1	TRBD2	once	CASSVAAGLAGPHEQFF	TGTGCCAGCAGCGTAGCCGCGGGACTAGCGGGTCCTCATGAGCAGTTCTTC
TRBV28	TRBJ1-1	NA	NA	CASQPTLRDWSALEAFF	TGTGCCAGCCAACCGACACTAAGGGATTGGTCTGCCCTTGAAGCTTTCTTT
TRBV4-2	TRBJ2-7	NA	NA	CASSRDSGGPYEQYF	TGTGCCAGCAGCCGTGATAGTGGCGGACCCTACGAGCAGTACTTC